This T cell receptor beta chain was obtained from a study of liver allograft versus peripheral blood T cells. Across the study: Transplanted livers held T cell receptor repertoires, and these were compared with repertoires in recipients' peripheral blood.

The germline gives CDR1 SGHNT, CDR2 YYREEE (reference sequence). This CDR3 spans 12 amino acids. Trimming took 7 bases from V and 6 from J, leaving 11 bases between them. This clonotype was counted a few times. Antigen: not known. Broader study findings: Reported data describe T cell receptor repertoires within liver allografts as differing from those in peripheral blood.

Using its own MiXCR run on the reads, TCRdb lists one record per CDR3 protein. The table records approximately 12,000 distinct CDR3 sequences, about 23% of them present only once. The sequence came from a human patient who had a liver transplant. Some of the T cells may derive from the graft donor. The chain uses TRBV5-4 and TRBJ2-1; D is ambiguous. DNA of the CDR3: TGTGCCAGCGGCCCCTGGTCCAATGAGCAGTTCTTC. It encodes CASGPWSNEQFF. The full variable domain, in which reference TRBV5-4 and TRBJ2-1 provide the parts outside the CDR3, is ETGVTQSPTHLIKTRGQQVTLRCSSQSGHNTVSWYQQALGQGPQFIFQYYREEENGRGNFPPRFSGLQFPNYSSELNVNALELDDSALYLCASGPWSNEQFFGPGTRLTVL.